The clone carrying this T cell receptor beta chain was picked up a small number of times. No antigen is known for it. With 60 Vbeta and 13 Jbeta primers, the PCR was carried out. Generated by immunoSEQ multiplex PCR, the TCRdb table keeps only in-frame clones and is missing some. The sample lists 150,000 or so clones; around 79% were seen once. This record comes from a study of cytomegalovirus exposure and HLA in healthy donors. Whole-study findings and limits: Reportedly, a later analysis found an Asian-associated ancestry cluster had fewer N-insertions than the approximately 670-donor mean.

The CDR3 is 18 amino acids. Germline assignment: CDR1 MNHEY and CDR2 SMNVEV (reference sequence). Unmatched junction bases numbered 18, after V lost 5 bases and J lost 5 bases. The sequence came from a man aged 18-30 years in good health and CMV-seronegative. This chain connects TRBV27 to TRBJ1-5, with 7 bases fitting TRBD1. Source material: PBMCs. In nucleotides, the CDR3 is TGTGCCAGCAGTCCCATCTCATGGGGCAGGGGGACCCATCAGCCCCAGCATTTT. Residues: CASSPISWGRGTHQPQHF.